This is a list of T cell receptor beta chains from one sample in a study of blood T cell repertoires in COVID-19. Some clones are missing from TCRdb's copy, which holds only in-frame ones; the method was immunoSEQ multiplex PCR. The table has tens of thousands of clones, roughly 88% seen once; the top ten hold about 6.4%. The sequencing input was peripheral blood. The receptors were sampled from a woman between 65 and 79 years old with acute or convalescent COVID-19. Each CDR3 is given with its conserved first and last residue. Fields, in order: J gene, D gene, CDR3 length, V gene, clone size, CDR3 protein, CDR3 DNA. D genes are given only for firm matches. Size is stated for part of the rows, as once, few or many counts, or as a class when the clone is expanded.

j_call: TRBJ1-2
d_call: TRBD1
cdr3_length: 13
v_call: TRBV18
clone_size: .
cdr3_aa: CASSPGQGTGYTF
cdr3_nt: TGTGCCAGCTCACCTGGACAGGGTACCGGCTACACCTTC

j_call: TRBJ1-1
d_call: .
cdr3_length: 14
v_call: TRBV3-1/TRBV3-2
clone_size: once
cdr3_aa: CASSQLIQNTEAFF
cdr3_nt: TGTGCCAGCAGCCAATTGATACAGAACACTGAAGCTTTCTTT

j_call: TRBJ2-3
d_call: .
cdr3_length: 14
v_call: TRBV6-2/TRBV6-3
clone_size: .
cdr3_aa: CASIPWGGSDTQYF
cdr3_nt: TGTGCCAGCATCCCGTGGGGGGGCTCAGATACGCAGTATTTT

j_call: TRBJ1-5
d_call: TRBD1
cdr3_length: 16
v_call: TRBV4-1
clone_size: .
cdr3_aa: CASSLTGGGGNQPQHF
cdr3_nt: TGCGCCAGCAGCCTGACAGGGGGCGGGGGCAATCAGCCCCAGCATTTT

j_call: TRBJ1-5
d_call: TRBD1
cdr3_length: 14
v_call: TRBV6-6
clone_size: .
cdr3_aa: CASSYRDRWQPQHF
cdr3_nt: TGTGCCAGCAGTTACCGGGACAGGTGGCAGCCCCAGCATTTT

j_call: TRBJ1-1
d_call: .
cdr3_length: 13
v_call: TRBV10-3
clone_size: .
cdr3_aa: CAISESSYTEAFF
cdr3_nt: TGTGCCATCAGTGAGTCGTCCTACACTGAAGCTTTCTTT

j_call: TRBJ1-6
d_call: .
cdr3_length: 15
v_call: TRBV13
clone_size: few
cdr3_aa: CASSLGTLDNSPLHF
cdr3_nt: TGTGCCAGCAGCTTAGGGACACTCGATAATTCACCCCTCCACTTT

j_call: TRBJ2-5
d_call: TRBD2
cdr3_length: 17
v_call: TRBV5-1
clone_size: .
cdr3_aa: CASSRGPERGDQETQYF
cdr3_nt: TGCGCCAGCAGCCGGGGACCCGAGCGGGGGGACCAAGAGACCCAGTACTTC

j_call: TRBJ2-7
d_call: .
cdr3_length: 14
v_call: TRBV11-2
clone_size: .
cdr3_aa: CASSLGFTGPEQYF
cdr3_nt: TGTGCCAGCAGCTTAGGCTTCACAGGACCCGAGCAGTACTTC

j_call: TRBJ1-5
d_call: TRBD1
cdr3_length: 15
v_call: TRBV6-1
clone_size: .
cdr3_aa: CASSDLTGGDQPQHF
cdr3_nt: TGTGCCAGCAGTGACCTGACAGGGGGCGATCAGCCCCAGCATTTT

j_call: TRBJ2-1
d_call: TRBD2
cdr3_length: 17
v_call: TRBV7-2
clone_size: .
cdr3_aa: CASSFWITSGRANEQFF
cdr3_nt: TGTGCCAGCAGCTTCTGGATAACTAGCGGGAGGGCCAATGAGCAGTTCTTC

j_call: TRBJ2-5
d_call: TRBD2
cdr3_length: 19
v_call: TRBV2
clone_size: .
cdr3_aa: CASSLTRLAGGPRQETQYF
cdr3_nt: TGTGCCAGCAGCCTCACTCGACTAGCGGGGGGCCCCCGTCAAGAGACCCAGTACTTC

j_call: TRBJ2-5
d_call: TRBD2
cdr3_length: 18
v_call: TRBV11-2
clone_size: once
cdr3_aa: CASSLEGIAGGSQETQYF
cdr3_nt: TGTGCCAGCAGCTTAGAGGGCATAGCGGGGGGTTCTCAAGAGACCCAGTACTTC

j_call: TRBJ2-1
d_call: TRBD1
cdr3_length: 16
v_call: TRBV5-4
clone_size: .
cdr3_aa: CASSSLGTGSYNEQFF
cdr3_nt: TGTGCCAGCAGCTCCTTGGGGACAGGAAGCTACAATGAGCAGTTCTTC

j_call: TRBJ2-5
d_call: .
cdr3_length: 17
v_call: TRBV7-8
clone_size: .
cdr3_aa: CASSLAVWEGAKETQYF
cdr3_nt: TGTGCCAGCAGCTTAGCGGTGTGGGAAGGGGCGAAAGAGACCCAGTACTTC

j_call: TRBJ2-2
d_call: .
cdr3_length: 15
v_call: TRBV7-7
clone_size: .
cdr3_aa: CASSLGLAGTGELFF
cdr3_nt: TGTGCTAGCAGCTTAGGGCTAGCAGGCACCGGGGAGCTGTTTTTT

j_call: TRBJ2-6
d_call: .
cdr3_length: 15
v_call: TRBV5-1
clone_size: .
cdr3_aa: CASSLSGAGANVLTF
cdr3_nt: TGCGCCAGCAGCTTATCGGGGGCTGGGGCCAACGTCCTGACTTTC

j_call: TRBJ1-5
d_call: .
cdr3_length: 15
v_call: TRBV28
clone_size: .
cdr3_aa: CASTPPRGTGQPQHF
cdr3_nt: TGTGCCAGCACCCCCCCGCGGGGGACGGGTCAGCCCCAGCATTTT

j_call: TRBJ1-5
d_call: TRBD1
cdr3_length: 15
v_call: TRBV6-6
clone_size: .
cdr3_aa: CASSYGTVLNQPQHF
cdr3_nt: TGTGCCAGCAGTTACGGGACAGTACTCAATCAGCCCCAGCATTTT

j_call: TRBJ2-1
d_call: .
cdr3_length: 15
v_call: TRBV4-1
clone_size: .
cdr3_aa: CASSLSEGNWGEQFF
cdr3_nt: TGCGCCAGCAGCCTCTCGGAGGGGAACTGGGGTGAGCAGTTCTTC

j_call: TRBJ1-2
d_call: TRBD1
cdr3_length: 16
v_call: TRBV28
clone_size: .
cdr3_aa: CASSSPPGQGLDGYTF
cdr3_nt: TGTGCCAGCAGTTCACCACCGGGACAGGGTCTTGATGGCTACACCTTC

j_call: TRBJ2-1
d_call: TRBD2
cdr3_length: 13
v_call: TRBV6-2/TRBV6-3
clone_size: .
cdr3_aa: CASSRGGAVEQFF
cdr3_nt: TGTGCCAGCAGCCGGGGAGGGGCGGTTGAGCAGTTCTTC

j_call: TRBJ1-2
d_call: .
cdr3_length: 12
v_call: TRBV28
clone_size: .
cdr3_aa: CASRQANYGYTF
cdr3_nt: TGTGCCAGCAGACAGGCTAACTATGGCTACACCTTC

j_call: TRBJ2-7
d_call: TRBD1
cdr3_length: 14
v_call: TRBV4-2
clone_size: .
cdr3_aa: CASSRDRGSYEQYF
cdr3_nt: TGTGCCAGCAGCCGCGACAGGGGATCGTACGAGCAGTACTTC

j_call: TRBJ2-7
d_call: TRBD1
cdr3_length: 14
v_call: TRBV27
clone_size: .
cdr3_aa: CASRRTGVGLEQYF
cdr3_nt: TGTGCCAGCCGGAGGACAGGGGTTGGGCTCGAGCAGTACTTC

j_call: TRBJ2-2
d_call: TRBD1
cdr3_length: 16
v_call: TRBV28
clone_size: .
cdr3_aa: CASSPWGQGGTGELFF
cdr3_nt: TGTGCCAGCAGTCCTTGGGGACAGGGGGGGACCGGGGAGCTGTTTTTT

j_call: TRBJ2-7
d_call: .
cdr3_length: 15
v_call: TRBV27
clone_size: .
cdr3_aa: CASSLADRHTYEQYF
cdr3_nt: TGTGCCAGCAGTTTAGCAGACCGACACACTTACGAGCAGTACTTC

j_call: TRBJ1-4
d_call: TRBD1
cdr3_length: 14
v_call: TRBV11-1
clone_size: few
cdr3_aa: CASSPSRTGGRLFF
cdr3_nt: TGTGCCAGCAGCCCATCCCGGACAGGCGGAAGACTGTTTTTT

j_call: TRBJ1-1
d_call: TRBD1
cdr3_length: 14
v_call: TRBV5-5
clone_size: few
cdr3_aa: CASRTGIRNTEAFF
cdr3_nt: TGTGCCAGCAGGACAGGGATTAGGAACACTGAAGCTTTCTTT

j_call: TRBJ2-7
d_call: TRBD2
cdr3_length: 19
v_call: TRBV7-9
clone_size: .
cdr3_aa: CASSQTGTSGGKPSYEQYF
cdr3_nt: TGTGCCAGCAGCCAGACCGGGACTAGCGGGGGGAAACCCTCCTACGAGCAGTACTTC

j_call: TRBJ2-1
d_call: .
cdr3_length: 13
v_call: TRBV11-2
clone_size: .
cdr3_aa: CASSLGVYNEQFF
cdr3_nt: TGTGCCAGCAGCTTAGGAGTATACAATGAGCAGTTCTTC

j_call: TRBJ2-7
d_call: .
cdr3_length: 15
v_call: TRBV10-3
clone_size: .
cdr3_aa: CAISEGGESSYEQYF
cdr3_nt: TGTGCCATCAGTGAAGGCGGAGAGAGCTCCTACGAGCAGTACTTC

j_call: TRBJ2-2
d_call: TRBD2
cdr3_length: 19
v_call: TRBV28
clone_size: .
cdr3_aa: CASSLGGGLAGVNTGELFF
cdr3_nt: TGTGCCAGCAGTTTAGGAGGGGGACTAGCGGGGGTCAACACCGGGGAGCTGTTTTTT

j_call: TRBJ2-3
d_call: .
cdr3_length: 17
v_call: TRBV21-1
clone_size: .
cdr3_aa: CASRLNKTLTCTDTQYF
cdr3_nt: TGTGCCAGCCGTCTTAACAAGACACTCACCTGCACAGATACGCAGTATTTT